This T cell receptor (beta chain) was sequenced in a study of blood T cell repertoires in COVID-19. As for this clone: One end of the junction does not line up with germline, which may come from a read error.

In germline, CDR1 is LGHNT, CDR2 FRNRAP. CDR3 length: 13 residues. As processed by the authors: Reference gene primer amplification gave nucleated cell count estimates. Using immunoSEQ multiplex PCR, the repertoire was profiled, and TCRdb retains in-frame clones only, with some absent. The D gene and trimming were derived from the DNA, and the V and J assignments and clone size from that table. The sample has 170,000 or so clones, over 75% seen once. The sample was peripheral blood. J is TRBJ1-4 and V is TRBV12-5; no firm D call. The sequence came from a man in his 70s with active or convalescent COVID-19. The CDR3: CASGLVANEKLFF. As DNA, the CDR3 is TGTGCTAGTGGTTTGGTAGCTAACGAAAAACTGTTTTTT.